The table lists the clone carrying this TCR beta chain with a count of one. A quantity of roughly 0.5 to 1 ug RNA underwent reverse transcription using random hexamers. Amplification of TCR beta CDR3 across 54 Vbeta and 13 Jbeta was performed with immunoSEQ multiplex PCR. In TCRdb, the immunoSEQ multiplex PCR reads were re-called with MiXCR into one record per CDR3 protein. The sample comprises about 130,000 distinct CDR3 sequences, more than 90% of which are singletons, and around 0.087% rests with the top ten. The data stem from a study of CD8 T cells in Susac syndrome. Germline V gene data show CDR1 as SGDLS and CDR2 as YYNGEE. The CDR3 is 15 residues long. The V end lost 0 bases, the J end lost 6 bases, and 15 bases lay between the germline ends.

The TCR was taken from a human donor in good health. The chain carries TRBV9 and TRBJ1-2; D might be TRBD1 (6 bases). The sample was CD4+ T cells from PBMCs. CDR3 residues: CASSVEAGDRDGYTF. CDR3 nucleotide sequence: TGTGCCAGCAGCGTAGAAGCAGGGGACCGGGATGGCTACACCTTC.